The subject of this entry is one TCR beta chain. Its antigen is unknown. Other DNA sequences in this specimen translate into the identical CDR3. The record originates from a study of cytomegalovirus exposure and HLA in healthy donors. PCR used 60 Vbeta primers and 13 Jbeta primers. Repertoires were generated with immunoSEQ multiplex PCR, while TCRdb's copy carries only in-frame clones and drops some. The repertoire has about 140,000 clones, 80% of them found once; the top ten carry about 2.2%. Study-wide results and caveats: A few chains tied to CMV proved CMV antigen-specific in vitro.

Germline V gives CDR1 LNHDA, CDR2 SQIVND (reference sequence). The CDR3 is 15 amino acids. V dropped 4 bases and J dropped 2; count of bases not matched to a gene: 3. The clonotype comes from a man aged 30-40 years in good health and CMV-seronegative. Sequencing input: PBMCs. V gene TRBV19 combines with J gene TRBJ1-2; 11 bases line up with TRBD1. The chain's CDR3 is CASSTGQGANYGYTF. As DNA, the CDR3 is TGTGCCAGTAGTACAGGACAGGGGGCGAACTATGGCTACACCTTC.